This TCR beta chain was captured by sequencing in a study of T cell responses to AZD1222 COVID-19 vaccine. Germline CDR1 MDHEN, CDR2 SYDVKM. The CDR3 is 11 residues long. With 10 bases removed from V and 11 bases from J, the gap between germline ends came to 17 bases. Study-level findings and limits: Among those given AZD1222, only six were seropositive at baseline. Reports indicate that nearly half of spike-specific TCRs are directed at unmutated variant regions.

Repertoires were generated with immunoSEQ multiplex PCR, while TCRdb's copy carries only in-frame clones and drops some. The data hold about 82,000 clones, with approximately 91% observed a single time. This clone was seen only once. Its antigen is as yet unknown. This chain joins TRBV28 and TRBJ1-1, with no clear D. Specimen: peripheral blood, collected on day 0 of AZD1222 vaccination. The TCR sequence derives from an adult in good health. DNA of the CDR3: TGTGCCACCACTAAAGAGAGGGAGGCTTTCTTT. This sequence encodes CATTKEREAFF.